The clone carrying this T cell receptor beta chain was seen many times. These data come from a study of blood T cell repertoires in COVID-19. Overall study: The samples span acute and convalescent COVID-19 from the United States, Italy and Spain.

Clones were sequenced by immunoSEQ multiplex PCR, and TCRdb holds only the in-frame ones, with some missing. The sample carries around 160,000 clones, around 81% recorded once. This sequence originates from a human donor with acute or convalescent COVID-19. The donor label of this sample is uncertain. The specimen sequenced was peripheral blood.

CDR3 in DNA: TGCGCCAGCAGCCAAGCCCCGATTAGCTCTGGAAACACCATATATTTT. The encoded protein is CASSQAPISSGNTIYF. The chain carries TRBV4-1 and TRBJ1-3; D is unresolved. This CDR3 spans 16 amino acids. Per the germline V gene, CDR1 is MGHRA and CDR2 is YSYEKL. The V and J ends lost 1 base and 0 bases respectively, with 10 bases between them.